This T cell receptor beta chain was sequenced during a study of Graves' ophthalmopathy and Graves' hyperthyroidism. Study-wide results and caveats: Ophthalmopathy versus stable hyperthyroidism: 13-signature model gave about 87% sensitivity, 65% to 82% specificity. The model's ophthalmopathy progression predictions had just under 71% sensitivity and 72% to 75% specificity. The authors also found most expanded thyroid clonotypes above 0.001 frequency in blood.

CDR3 regions of TCR beta were amplified from RNA transcripts. A first-round RT-PCR used HTBI primers, followed by a second-round multiplex PCR. Using its own MiXCR run on the multiplex PCR reads, TCRdb lists one record per CDR3 protein. The table records approximately 480,000 distinct CDR3 sequences, under 15% of them present only once. In its sample, this clonotype was seen many times. Its antigen is not known. The V gene's germline CDR1 is PRHDT and CDR2 FYEKMQ (reference sequence). This CDR3 has 13 amino acids. Trimming took off 5 bases at V and 7 bases at J, with 14 bases between the two ends. Diagnostic conclusions were grounded in clinical symptoms, serum thyroxine, TRAb, thyroid ultrasound and orbital computed tomography.

This receptor was obtained from a woman aged 25 to 45 with Graves' ophthalmopathy. The genes are TRBV13 and TRBJ1-1; maybe TRBD1 (5 bases). The specimen was blood. Here the CDR3 DNA reads TGTGCCAGCAGCCTCCGGGACCGCCTTGAAGCTTTCTTT. Residues: CASSLRDRLEAFF.